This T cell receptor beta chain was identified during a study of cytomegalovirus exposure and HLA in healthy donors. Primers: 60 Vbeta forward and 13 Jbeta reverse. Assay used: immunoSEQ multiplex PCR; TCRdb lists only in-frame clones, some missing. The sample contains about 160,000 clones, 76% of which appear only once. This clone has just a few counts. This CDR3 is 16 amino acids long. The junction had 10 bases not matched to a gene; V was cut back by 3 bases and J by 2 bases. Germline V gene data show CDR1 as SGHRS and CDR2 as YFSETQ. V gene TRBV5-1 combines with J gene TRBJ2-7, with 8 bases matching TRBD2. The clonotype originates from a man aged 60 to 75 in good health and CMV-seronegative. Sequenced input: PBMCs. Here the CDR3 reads CASSWTLAGGTYEQYF. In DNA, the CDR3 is TGCGCCAGCAGCTGGACGCTAGCGGGTGGAACCTACGAGCAGTACTTC.